This is a list of T cell receptor beta chains from one sample in a study of T cell responses to AZD1222 COVID-19 vaccine. This table comes from immunoSEQ multiplex PCR, and its TCRdb copy is limited to in-frame clones, with some not included. The sample lists over 95,000 clones, around nine tenths occurring once. The sequences come from peripheral blood, collected on day 0 of AZD1222 vaccination. These receptors were collected from an adult in good health. CDR3s include the opening cysteine and the closing phenylalanine or tryptophan. D genes are given only for firm matches. The size of a clone is reported for some rows only, either as once, few or many, or as a class for expanded clones.

TRBV7-9	.	.	TRBJ1-4	TGTGCCAGCAGCCGGGGCAGTCGTAATGAAAAACTGTTTTTT	CASSRGSRNEKLFF
TRBV7-9	.	.	TRBJ2-1	TGTGCCAGCAGCCGCGCCCGACTTGGGAGCTCCTACAATGAGCAGTTCTTC	CASSRARLGSSYNEQFF
TRBV18	.	.	TRBJ1-1	TGTGCCAGCTCACCCTACTCTGATCTCCGGAACACTGAAGCTTTCTTT	CASSPYSDLRNTEAFF
TRBV7-2	.	.	TRBJ1-1	TGTGCCAGCAGCTTAGCGATGGGGGTCGGCACTGAAGCTTTCTTT	CASSLAMGVGTEAFF
TRBV5-6	TRBD1	.	TRBJ1-6	TGTGCCAGCAGCCCGGGACAGGCGAATTCACCCCTCCACTTT	CASSPGQANSPLHF
TRBV5-1	.	.	TRBJ2-2	TGCGCCACCACAACAACAGGACAGTATGGAACGAAAGGCGGGGAGCTGTTTTTT	CATTTTGQYGTKGGELFF
TRBV10-3	TRBD1	.	TRBJ1-4	TGTGCCATCAGTGAACAGGGGAATGTACTGTTTTTT	CAISEQGNVLFF
TRBV12-3/TRBV12-4	.	.	TRBJ1-1	TGTGCCAGCAGCCGACGAGGTGAAGCTTTCTTT	CASSRRGEAFF
TRBV27	.	.	TRBJ2-2	TGTGCCAGCAGTTTAAGGGGCGCCTCCGGGGAGCTGTTTTTT	CASSLRGASGELFF
TRBV2	.	.	TRBJ2-5	TGTGCCAGTACACGTTCTGGGGAGACCCAGTACTTC	CASTRSGETQYF
TRBV28	TRBD2	.	TRBJ2-2	TGTGCCAGCAGTCCCGCGGGGCTAGCGGGGACCGGGGAGCTGTTTTTT	CASSPAGLAGTGELFF
TRBV12-3/TRBV12-4	.	.	TRBJ2-7	TGTGCCAGCAGTTTAGCGGGGTTCTACGAGCAGTACTTC	CASSLAGFYEQYF
TRBV5-1	.	.	TRBJ1-1	TGCGCCAGCAGCCCACAGGGTCGGCCTGAAGCTTTCTTT	CASSPQGRPEAFF
TRBV3-1/TRBV3-2	.	.	TRBJ1-5	TGTGCCAGCAGCCATGCATTGGGCAATCAGCCCCAGCATTTT	CASSHALGNQPQHF
TRBV5-4	.	.	TRBJ1-2	TGTGCCAGCAGCTTGGCCAACGGGGAGATCGGCTACACCTTC	CASSLANGEIGYTF
TRBV4-3	TRBD2	.	TRBJ2-1	TGCGCCAGCAGCCAAGCACTAGCGGGAGCGTACAATGAGCAGTTCTTC	CASSQALAGAYNEQFF
TRBV7-8	.	once	TRBJ2-1	TGTGCCAGCAGCCCTAGCCGGGCGGAGCAGTTCTTC	CASSPSRAEQFF
TRBV4-1	.	.	TRBJ2-5	TGCGCCAGCAGCCAAGTACCGGGAGTTGGAGAGACCCAGTACTTC	CASSQVPGVGETQYF
TRBV12-3/TRBV12-4	.	.	TRBJ1-6	TGTGCCAGCAGTTTAGGGACTAGTTCACCCCTCCACTTT	CASSLGTSSPLHF
TRBV29-1	.	.	TRBJ2-1	TGCAGCGTTCAAGGCACACCGGCCGACCACAATGAGCAGTTCTTC	CSVQGTPADHNEQFF
TRBV7-8	.	.	TRBJ1-1	TGTGCCAGCAGCTTAGATCGGATGAGTGAAGCATTCTTT	CASSLDRMSEAFF
TRBV7-9	TRBD2	.	TRBJ2-1	TGTGCCTCACGACTAGCGGGAAGGGAGCAGTTCTTC	CASRLAGREQFF
TRBV6-6	.	.	TRBJ1-6	TGTGCCAGCAGTCCTCCCCGGACGAGGGATAATTCACCCCTCCACTTT	CASSPPRTRDNSPLHF
TRBV28	.	.	TRBJ2-2	TGTGCCAGCAGTTTGAACGGACAGCACACCGGGGAGCTGTTTTTT	CASSLNGQHTGELFF